A single sample gave rise to the 27 T cell receptor beta chains below, sequenced in a study of PD-L1 blockade in urothelial cancer (dated by TCRdb to about 2017). Taken with the paper, the label for time point translates to: pretreatment peripheral blood. Libraries were prepared through the immunoSEQ multiplex PCR assay. Here the immuneACCESS table is served through TCRdb, limited to in-frame sequences with V and J called. Missing clones are a known gap in these copies; in checked studies unresolved V genes cover under half, and the rest lacks a known reason. A total of tens of thousands of clones appear in this sample, around 81% of them only once. The top ten constitute 3.2% of the sample. The sample was PBMCs, taken around atezolizumab (anti-PD-L1) treatment. Source of these receptors: an older man with urothelial cancer.

V gene TRBV2 combines with J gene TRBJ1-1; 10 nucleotides line up with TRBD1. The germline V gene encodes CDR1 SNHLY and CDR2 FYNNEI. The CDR3 runs 15 residues. With V trimmed by 10 bases and J by 4 bases, 12 bases remained unmatched. This CDR3 is CATRRGDRGATEAFF. The CDR3 DNA sequence: TGTGCCACCAGACGAGGGGACAGGGGAGCCACTGAAGCTTTCTTT.

The chain uses TRBV6-1 and TRBJ2-1, with D unresolved. The length of the CDR3 is 13 residues. CDR1 MNHNS and CDR2 SASEGT come from the germline V gene. Trimming took 5 bases from V and 5 from J, leaving 10 bases between them. CDR3: CASSFLVNNEQFF. CDR3 DNA sequence: TGTGCCAGCAGTTTTCTAGTCAACAATGAGCAGTTCTTC.

The rearrangement uses TRBV12-5 and TRBJ2-1, with no clear D. CDR3 length: 12 residues. CDR1 and CDR2 (germline): LGHNT, FRNRAP. Deletions cut 2 bases from V and 11 bases from J, with 10 bases between. The DNA for the CDR3 is TGTGCTAGTGGTTTGAATACAGAAAAGCAGTTCTTC. Amino acids: CASGLNTEKQFF.

This clone was detected ten times or more. CDR3 in amino acids: CASSQDGLNEQFF. CDR3 coding DNA: TGCGCCAGCAGCCAAGATGGGCTAAATGAGCAGTTCTTC. The rearrangement joins TRBV4-1 to TRBJ2-1; D uncertain. The CDR3 totals 13 residues. Trimming removed 0 bases at V and 7 bases at J, with 7 bases between. Germline values: CDR1 MGHRA, CDR2 YSYEKL.

The CDR3 spells CASSEPARTWEYSYGYTF. The CDR3 DNA sequence: TGTGCCAGCAGTGAACCGGCTAGGACGTGGGAGTATAGCTATGGCTACACCTTC. This rearrangement joins TRBV6-1 to TRBJ1-2; no clear D gene. The ends were cut back, 2 bases at V and 4 bases at J, with 23 bases in the middle. The length of the CDR3 is 18 residues. CDR1 is MNHNS, CDR2 SASEGT, per germline.

The J gene is TRBJ2-7, the V gene TRBV2; D remains unclear. V lost 2 bases, J lost 2 bases, and 7 bases lay in between. Germline CDR1 reads SNHLY; CDR2 reads FYNNEI. CDR3 size: 13 residues. The CDR3 DNA follows: TGTGCCAGCAGTGAAAACAGAGCCTACGAGCAGTACTTC. Its translation: CASSENRAYEQYF.

In this sample, this clone turned up once. Other DNA sequences from this sample encode an identical CDR3 as well. The genes are TRBV18 and TRBJ1-2; D is unclear. The CDR3 runs to 12 residues. Between the trimmed V and J ends, which lost 6 bases and 6 bases, there was a span of 11 bases. Germline-derived CDR1 and CDR2 are KGHSH and LQKENI. The CDR3 protein is CASSYRGDGYTF. The DNA of the CDR3 is TGTGCCAGCTCTTATCGGGGTGATGGCTACACCTTC.

The chain recombines TRBV18 with TRBJ2-2; tentative D call: TRBD1 (5 bases). Trimming pared 2 bases from V and 1 base from J, leaving 14 bases between. CDR1 and CDR2 from the germline V gene are KGHSH and LQKENI. The CDR3 length is 17 residues. The CDR3 nucleotides read TGTGCCAGCTCACCAGTGGTATTGGACAAGAACACCGGGGAGCTGTTTTTT. Its protein is CASSPVVLDKNTGELFF.

This clone was seen just once. CDR3 residues: CASSYTGTSGRGTGELFF. The DNA of the CDR3 is TGTGCCAGCAGCTATACCGGGACTAGCGGGAGAGGCACCGGGGAGCTGTTTTTT. The chain uses TRBV7-8 and TRBJ2-2; 14 bases are a match to TRBD2. The CDR3 runs 18 residues. The V gene end was trimmed by 4 bases and the J gene end by 4 bases; junction bases not matched to a gene: 8. Germline-derived CDR1 and CDR2 are SGHVS and FQNEAQ.

This chain uses TRBV7-9 with TRBJ2-1; TRBD2 matches 9 bases. This CDR3 contains 12 residues. With V trimmed by 5 bases and J by 14 bases, 7 bases remained unmatched. The V gene's germline CDR1 is SEHNR and CDR2 FQNEAQ (reference sequence). The CDR3 sequence: CASSIPAGGEFF. The CDR3 DNA follows: TGTGCCAGCAGCATCCCAGCGGGAGGTGAGTTCTTC.

V and J are TRBV29-1 and TRBJ1-2; 7 bases align to TRBD1. CDR1 and CDR2 (germline): SQVTM, ANQGSEA. There are 15 residues in the CDR3. V shed 4 bases, J shed 4 bases, and the junction held 12 bases outside the gene matches. The DNA for the CDR3 is TGCAGCGTTGCAGACGGACAGGACCCCCTCTATGGCTACACCTTC. Its protein is CSVADGQDPLYGYTF. Complete variable domain (other parts from reference TRBV29-1 and TRBJ1-2): SAVISQKPSRDICQRGTSLTIQCQVDSQVTMMFWYRQQPGQSLTLIATANQGSEATYESGFVIDKFPISRPNLTFSTLTVSNMSPEDSSIYLCSVADGQDPLYGYTFGSGTRLTVV.

This rearrangement joins TRBV2 to TRBJ1-5, with D possibly TRBD1 on 5 matching bases. CDR1 and CDR2 from the germline V gene are SNHLY and FYNNEI. The CDR3 length is 13 residues. V shed 4 bases and J shed 6 bases, with 10 bases lying between them. DNA of the CDR3: TGTGCCAGCAGTGTCCAGGGTCGTCAGCCCCAGCATTTT. It is translated as CASSVQGRQPQHF.

The rearrangement joins TRBV6-1 to TRBJ2-7; 11 nucleotides line up with TRBD2. The V gene end was trimmed by 0 bases and the J gene end by 2 bases; junction bases not matched to a gene: 6. CDR1 MNHNS and CDR2 SASEGT come from the germline V gene. This CDR3 region has 17 residues. Written as DNA, the CDR3 is TGTGCCAGCAGTGAAGCAGGGACTAGCGGTCTCCCCTACGAGCAGTACTTC. The encoded protein is CASSEAGTSGLPYEQYF.

This sequence joins TRBV4-1 and TRBJ1-3; tentatively, D is TRBD1 (6 bases). The germline CDR1 and CDR2 sequences are MGHRA and YSYEKL. The length of the CDR3 is 16 residues. V lost 3 bases to trimming and J lost 2 bases, with 14 bases between them. CDR3 DNA: TGCGCCAGCAGCCAGGGACAAGTGGAGGCTGGAAACACCATATATTTT. Its protein is CASSQGQVEAGNTIYF.

The V gene is TRBV5-1, the J gene TRBJ2-7; 7 bases fit TRBD1. There are 17 residues in the CDR3. The junction had 9 bases not matched to a gene; V was cut back by 0 bases and J by 0 bases. Germline CDR1 is SGHRS and CDR2 is YFSETQ. CDR3 coding DNA: TGCGCCAGCAGCTTGGCTCCGACAGGGATGAGCTCCTACGAGCAGTACTTC. This codes for CASSLAPTGMSSYEQYF. Filled out from reference TRBV5-1 and TRBJ2-7, the complete variable domain reads KAGVTQTPRYLIKTRGQQVTLSCSPISGHRSVSWYQQTPGQGLQFLFEYFSETQRNKGNFPGRFSGRQFSNSRSEMNVSTLELGDSALYLCASSLAPTGMSSYEQYFGPGTRLTVT.

The chain joins TRBV2 to TRBJ2-3, with 12 bases identical to TRBD2. The CDR3 runs to 15 residues. V dropped 7 bases and J dropped 4; count of bases not matched to a gene: 6. CDR1 is SNHLY and CDR2 is FYNNEI in the germline V gene. CDR3 sequence reads: CASTRLAGVSDTQYF. The CDR3 nucleotides read TGTGCCAGCACTCGACTAGCGGGAGTTTCAGATACGCAGTATTTT.

The chain is built from TRBV6-5 and TRBJ2-7; TRBD1 matches at 8 bases. This CDR3 spans 15 amino acids. CDR1 MNHEY and CDR2 SVGAGI come from the germline V gene. The V and J ends lost 5 bases and 7 bases, in that order; junction bases with no gene match: 13. CDR3 sequence reads: CASSSLDRAWEEQYF. The CDR3 DNA sequence: TGTGCCAGCAGTAGTTTGGACAGGGCCTGGGAGGAGCAGTACTTC.

The rearrangement links TRBV7-2 to TRBJ2-1, with 8 positions matching TRBD2. The germline V gene has CDR1 SGHTA and CDR2 FQGNSA. V lost 7 bases, J lost 1 base, and 9 bases stayed unmatched. The length of the CDR3 is 16 residues. CDR3 DNA sequence: TGTGCCAGCACCCGGACCCCGGGGGGGTCCTACAATGAGCAGTTCTTC. Translating it yields CASTRTPGGSYNEQFF.

The chain employs TRBV7-9 and TRBJ2-3; TRBD2 agrees at 7 bases. After removal of 5 bases from V and 1 base from J, the junction contained 3 bases not matched to a gene. The CDR3 is 14 amino acids. Germline values: CDR1 SEHNR, CDR2 FQNEAQ (reference sequence). CDR3 nucleotide sequence: TGTGCCAGCAGCCCTACTAGCGGCACAGATACGCAGTATTTT. Its protein is CASSPTSGTDTQYF.

The V call is TRBV2, the J call TRBJ2-3; 7 nucleotides align to TRBD2. Germline CDR1 and CDR2: SNHLY and FYNNEI. This CDR3 contains 15 residues. After removal of 3 bases from V and 2 bases from J, the junction contained 5 bases not matched to a gene. The DNA for the CDR3 is TGTGCCAGCAGTGAGAGACTAGCCGACACAGATACGCAGTATTTT. It encodes CASSERLADTDTQYF.

The chain combines TRBV27 with TRBJ1-1; D is possibly TRBD1 (6 bases). Trimming removed 3 bases from V and 0 bases from J, with 11 bases in between. The CDR3 is 15 amino acids. Germline-derived CDR1 and CDR2 are MNHEY and SMNVEV (reference sequence). The CDR3 sequence: CASSFQQGVNTEAFF. In DNA, the CDR3 is TGTGCCAGCAGTTTTCAACAGGGAGTGAACACTGAAGCTTTCTTT.

This clone was counted a single time. J is TRBJ1-2 and V is TRBV5-5; no firm D call. CDR1 and CDR2 (germline): SGHKS, YYEKEE (reference sequence). This CDR3 is 13 amino acids long. V was trimmed by 0 bases and J by 2 bases, leaving 5 bases between them. DNA of the CDR3: TGTGCCAGCAGCTTGGCCCTAAACTATGGCTACACCTTC. It specifies CASSLALNYGYTF.

The chain couples TRBV30 to TRBJ2-1; D may be TRBD1 (5 bases). V lost 0 bases to trimming and J lost 1 base, with 10 bases between them. The CDR3 sequence is 15 residues long. Germline CDR1 GTSNPN, CDR2 SVGIG (reference sequence). CDR3 sequence reads: CAWSVGVRSYNEQFF. In DNA form, the CDR3 reads TGTGCCTGGAGTGTAGGGGTAAGGTCCTACAATGAGCAGTTCTTC. Drawing the rest from reference TRBV30 and TRBJ2-1, the complete variable domain is SQTIHQWPATLVQPVGSPLSLECTVEGTSNPNLYWYRQAAGRGLQLLFYSVGIGQISSEVPQNLSASRPQDRQFILSSKKLLLSDSGFYLCAWSVGVRSYNEQFFGPGTRLTVL.

This clone was detected a few times. This chain joins TRBV5-4 and TRBJ2-7; possible D gene TRBD1, 5 bases. CDR3 size: 12 residues. V was clipped by 0 bases and J by 4 bases, with 5 bases between them. The germline gives CDR1 SGHNT, CDR2 YYREEE (reference sequence). CDR3 protein: CASSLGQYEQYF. The CDR3 region has the DNA TGTGCCAGCAGCTTGGGACAGTACGAGCAGTACTTC.

This chain joins TRBV6-1 and TRBJ2-2, with TRBD1 identical over 7 bases. The V and J ends lost 4 bases and 3 bases, in that order; junction bases with no gene match: 11. CDR1 and CDR2 from the germline V gene are MNHNS and SASEGT. CDR3 length: 17 amino acids. For the CDR3, the DNA is TGTGCCAGCAGTGCAACCGGGACAGCCGGAGACACCGGGGAGCTGTTTTTT. It specifies CASSATGTAGDTGELFF.

The rearrangement uses TRBV6-1 and TRBJ1-4, with TRBD1 identical over 7 bases. Trimming removed 3 bases from V and 5 bases from J; junction bases left unmatched: 3. The CDR3 loop spans 14 amino acids. Germline V lookup: CDR1 MNHNS, CDR2 SASEGT. The CDR3 loop reads CASSESGGNEKLFF. In DNA form, the CDR3 reads TGTGCCAGCAGTGAGTCAGGGGGGAATGAAAAACTGTTTTTT.

This clone was observed a single time. The chain joins TRBV29-1 to TRBJ2-7, with D possibly matching TRBD2 (6 bases). Germline V gene lookup returns CDR1 SQVTM and CDR2 ANQGSEA. The CDR3 contains 16 residues. V lost 4 bases, J lost 1 base, and 20 bases lay in between. CDR3 DNA sequence: TGCAGCGTTGTGGGGGGTGGCCTCTCGGGGTCCTACGAGCAGTACTTC. This gives the protein CSVVGGGLSGSYEQYF.